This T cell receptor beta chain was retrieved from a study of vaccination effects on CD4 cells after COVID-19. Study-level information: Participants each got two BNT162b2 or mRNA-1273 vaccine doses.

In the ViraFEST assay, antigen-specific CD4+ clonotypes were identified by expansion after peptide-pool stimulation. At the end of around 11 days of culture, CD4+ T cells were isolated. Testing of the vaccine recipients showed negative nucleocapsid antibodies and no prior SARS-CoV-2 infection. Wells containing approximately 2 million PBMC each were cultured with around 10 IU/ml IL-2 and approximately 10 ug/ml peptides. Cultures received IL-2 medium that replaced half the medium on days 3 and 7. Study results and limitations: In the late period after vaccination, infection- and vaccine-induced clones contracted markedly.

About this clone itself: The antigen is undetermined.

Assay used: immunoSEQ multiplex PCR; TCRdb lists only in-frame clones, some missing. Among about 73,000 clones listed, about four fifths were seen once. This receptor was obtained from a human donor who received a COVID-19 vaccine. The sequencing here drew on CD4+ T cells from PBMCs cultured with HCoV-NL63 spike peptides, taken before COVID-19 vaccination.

The CDR3: CASRVSMNTEAFF. The DNA of the CDR3 is TGTGCCAGCAGGGTGAGCATGAACACTGAAGCTTTCTTT. J is TRBJ1-1 and V is TRBV3-1 (or the pseudogene TRBV3-2); D is ambiguous. Germline V gene lookup returns CDR1 LGHDT and CDR2 YNNKEL (reference sequence). Trimming cost V 6 bases and J 0 bases, with 8 bases left between them. This CDR3 spans 13 amino acids.